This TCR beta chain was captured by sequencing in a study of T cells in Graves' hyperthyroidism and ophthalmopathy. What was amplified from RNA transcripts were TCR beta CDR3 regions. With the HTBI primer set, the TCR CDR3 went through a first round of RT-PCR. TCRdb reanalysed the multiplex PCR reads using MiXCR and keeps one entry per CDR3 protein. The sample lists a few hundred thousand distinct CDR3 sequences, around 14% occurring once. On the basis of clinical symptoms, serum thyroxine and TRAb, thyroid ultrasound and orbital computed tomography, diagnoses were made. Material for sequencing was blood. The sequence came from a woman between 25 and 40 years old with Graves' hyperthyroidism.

CDR3 DNA sequence: TGTGCCAGCAGCACAGGGGGTGGGTACGAGCAGTACTTC. Translated: CASSTGGGYEQYF. The chain employs TRBV7-9 and TRBJ2-7; 8 nucleotides match TRBD1. CDR1 is SEHNR and CDR2 is FQNEAQ in the germline V gene (reference sequence). The CDR3 runs 13 residues. Unmatched junction bases numbered 4, after V lost 5 bases and J lost 4 bases.